What follows are 14 T cell receptor beta chains derived from one specimen sequenced in a study of early T cells in non-severe SARS-CoV-2 infection. TCRdb passed the 5' RACE reads through MiXCR, listing each CDR3 protein once. The sample shows tens of thousands of distinct CDR3 sequences, about 12% of them seen only once. Sequencing used whole blood. The receptors originated from an adult who was a healthcare worker with PCR-confirmed SARS-CoV-2 infection or an uninfected control (not recorded which).

This clonotype turned up a few times. The J gene is TRBJ2-3, the V gene TRBV7-9; possible D gene TRBD2, 6 bases. Per the germline V gene, CDR1 is SEHNR and CDR2 is FQNEAQ (reference sequence). The V and J ends lost 5 bases and 2 bases respectively, with 14 bases between them. The CDR3 sequence is 15 residues long. The CDR3: CASSTPMDYTDTQYF. The CDR3 coding sequence is TGTGCCAGCAGCACCCCGATGGACTACACAGATACGCAGTATTTT.

This clonotype was recorded many times. V gene TRBV29-1 combines with J gene TRBJ2-5, with a weak D call TRBD1 (5 bases). Germline assignment: CDR1 SQVTM and CDR2 ANQGSEA. Trimming removed 4 bases from V and 6 bases from J, with 15 bases in between. The CDR3 runs 13 residues. Written as DNA, the CDR3 is TGCAGCGTTGTACGGGCAGGGTTGCAGACCCAGTACTTC. Translating gives CSVVRAGLQTQYF.

V gene TRBV12-5 combines with J gene TRBJ2-1; the D is unclear. Germline loops: CDR1 LGHNT, CDR2 FRNRAP. CDR3 size: 14 residues. Trimming stripped 1 base from V and 7 bases from J, with 11 bases between. In DNA, the CDR3 is TGTGCTAGTGGTTTGGGAACCCTAGTGAATGAGCAGTTCTTC. As protein: CASGLGTLVNEQFF.

The gene calls are TRBV4-3 and TRBJ2-5; D is perhaps TRBD2 (5 bases). CDR3 length: 14 amino acids. Germline CDR1 and CDR2: LGHNA and YSLEER. Trimming shortened V by 1 base and J by 3 bases, and 9 bases separated the two germline ends. This CDR3 reads CASSQVEAEETQYF. DNA for the CDR3: TGCGCCAGCAGCCAAGTGGAGGCGGAAGAGACCCAGTACTTC.

V gene TRBV20-1 combines with J gene TRBJ2-7; D ambiguous. CDR3 size: 14 residues. Looked up from germline, CDR1 is DFQATT and CDR2 is SNEGSKA (reference sequence). Trimming removed 5 bases at V and 3 bases at J, with 17 bases between. The CDR3 DNA reads TGCAGTGCTCTTAAGGAGTCTTCAGACTACGAGCAGTACTTC. This codes for CSALKESSDYEQYF.

The chain carries TRBV6-1 and TRBJ2-4; D might be TRBD1 or TRBD2, each matching 5 bases. The CDR3 is made up of 12 amino acids. V lost 8 bases and J lost 6, with 11 bases in between. Germline assignment: CDR1 MNHNS and CDR2 SASEGT. CDR3 coding DNA: TGTGCCAGCGAAGACAGCGGAAACATTCAGTACTTC. It yields the protein CASEDSGNIQYF.

This chain joins TRBV15 and TRBJ1-4; no clear D gene. The germline gives CDR1 LNHNV, CDR2 YYDKDF (reference sequence). This CDR3 spans 15 amino acids. V lost 1 base, J lost 4 bases, and 10 bases lay in between. For the CDR3, the DNA is TGTGCCACCAGCAGAGTGGGCAGCTTTAATGAAAAACTGTTTTTT. It is translated as CATSRVGSFNEKLFF.

The table lists this clonotype with a few counts. V gene TRBV5-1 combines with J gene TRBJ1-1, with 7 nucleotides matching TRBD1. The CDR3 contains 14 residues. V shed 2 bases and J 7 bases; nucleotides not matched to a gene: 8. CDR1 and CDR2 from the germline V gene are SGHRS and YFSETQ. CDR3 amino acids: CASSFKTGQSEAFF. The CDR3 DNA sequence: TGCGCCAGCAGCTTCAAGACGGGACAGAGTGAAGCTTTCTTT.

This clonotype turned up a few times. The chain couples TRBV29-1 to TRBJ2-2; weak D call: TRBD2 (5 bases). V was pared by 6 bases and J by 0 bases, with 11 bases between. There are 14 residues in the CDR3. Germline values: CDR1 SQVTM, CDR2 ANQGSEA. As DNA, the CDR3 is TGCAGCGTCCTCGAGGGCCCGAACACCGGGGAGCTGTTTTTT. Translating it yields CSVLEGPNTGELFF.

The chain employs TRBV29-1 and TRBJ2-7; D is unclear. V was pared by 6 bases and J by 3 bases, with 12 bases between. The CDR3 extends over 12 amino acids. The germline V gene has CDR1 SQVTM and CDR2 ANQGSEA. The CDR3 region is CSVKENNYEQYF. As DNA, the CDR3 is TGCAGCGTGAAGGAAAATAACTACGAGCAGTACTTC.

This clonotype was seen ten or more times. The genes are TRBV24-1 and TRBJ2-1, with 7 bases that match TRBD1. This CDR3 has 15 amino acids. Looked up from germline, CDR1 is KGHDR and CDR2 is SFDVKD. The V and J ends lost 0 bases and 6 bases, in that order; junction bases with no gene match: 4. The CDR3 nucleotides are TGTGCCACCAGTGATTTGGGACAGGACCTCAATGAGCAGTTCTTC. Protein sequence: CATSDLGQDLNEQFF.

In its sample, this clonotype was seen many times. This rearrangement joins TRBV27 to TRBJ1-6, with D perhaps TRBD1 (5 bases). This CDR3 has 14 amino acids. Germline-derived CDR1 and CDR2 are MNHEY and SMNVEV (reference sequence). V lost 3 bases and J lost 10, with 13 bases in between. The CDR3 nucleotides read TGTGCCAGCAGTTTGGGGCAGGGAGGGTCACCCCTCCACTTT. It codes for CASSLGQGGSPLHF.

The table lists this clonotype with a few counts. The chain has TRBV7-8 and TRBJ2-3; D gene uncertain. V lost 5 bases, J lost 0 bases, and 15 bases lay in between. The germline V gene has CDR1 SGHVS and CDR2 FQNEAQ. This CDR3 is built from 16 residues. The DNA for the CDR3 is TGTGCCAGCAGCCCCCGGGTCGCGGCTAGCACAGATACGCAGTATTTT. Residues: CASSPRVAASTDTQYF.

A few counts support this clonotype. The chain recombines TRBV7-9 with TRBJ2-1; D remains unclear. The V gene's germline CDR1 is SEHNR and CDR2 FQNEAQ (reference sequence). This CDR3 region has 13 residues. V was cut by 6 bases and J by 6 bases, with 12 bases left in between. Here the CDR3 reads CASSSRAFNEQFF. The CDR3 DNA follows: TGTGCCAGCAGTTCCCGGGCGTTCAATGAGCAGTTCTTC.